The clone carrying this TCR beta chain was counted a few times. This sample was taken from a study of blood T cells in healthy people across ages. Together with a sample-barcoded 5' primer, a J-beta primer mix was included in a second PCR lasting roughly 7 to 11 cycles. Each of the samples gave a minimum of 2.5 million paired-end reads that contained CDR3. TCRdb re-derived calls from the 5' RACE reads in MiXCR, one entry per CDR3 protein. The sample holds about a million distinct CDR3 sequences, 45% to 50% seen once. This CDR3 is built from 15 residues. V was clipped by 0 bases and J by 5 bases, with 12 bases between them. CDR1 SGHDT and CDR2 YYEEEE come from the germline V gene.

Sample: blood. The genes are TRBV5-6 and TRBJ2-1; the D gene is possibly TRBD2 (5 bases). The origin of this receptor is a man aged 25 to 40 in good health. DNA for the CDR3: TGTGCCAGCAGCTTGGCGGCGGGTCGAAACAATGAGCAGTTCTTC. It encodes CASSLAAGRNNEQFF.